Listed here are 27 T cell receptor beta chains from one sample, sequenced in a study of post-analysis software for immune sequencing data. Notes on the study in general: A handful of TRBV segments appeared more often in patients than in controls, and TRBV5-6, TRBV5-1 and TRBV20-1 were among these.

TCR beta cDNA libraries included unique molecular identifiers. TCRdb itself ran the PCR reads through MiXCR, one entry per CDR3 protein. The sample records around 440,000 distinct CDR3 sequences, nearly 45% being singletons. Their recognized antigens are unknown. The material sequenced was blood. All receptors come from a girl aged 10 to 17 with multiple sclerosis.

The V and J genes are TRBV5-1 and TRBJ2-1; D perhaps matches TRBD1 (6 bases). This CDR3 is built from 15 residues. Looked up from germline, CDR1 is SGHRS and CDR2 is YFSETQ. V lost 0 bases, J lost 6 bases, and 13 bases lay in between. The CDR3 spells CASSLGPTGINEQFF. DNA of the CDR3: TGCGCCAGCAGCTTGGGGCCCACAGGGATCAATGAGCAGTTCTTC.

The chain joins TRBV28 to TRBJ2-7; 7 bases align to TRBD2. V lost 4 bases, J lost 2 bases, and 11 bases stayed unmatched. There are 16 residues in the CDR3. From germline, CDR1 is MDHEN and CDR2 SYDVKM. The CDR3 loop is CASSSWQREGAYEQYF. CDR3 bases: TGTGCCAGCAGTTCCTGGCAGAGGGAGGGTGCCTACGAGCAGTACTTC.

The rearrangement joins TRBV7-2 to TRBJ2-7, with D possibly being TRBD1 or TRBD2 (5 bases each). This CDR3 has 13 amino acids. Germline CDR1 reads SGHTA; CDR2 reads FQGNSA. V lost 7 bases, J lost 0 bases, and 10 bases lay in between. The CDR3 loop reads CASTGTSSYEQYF. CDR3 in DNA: TGTGCCAGCACCGGGACCAGCTCCTACGAGCAGTACTTC.

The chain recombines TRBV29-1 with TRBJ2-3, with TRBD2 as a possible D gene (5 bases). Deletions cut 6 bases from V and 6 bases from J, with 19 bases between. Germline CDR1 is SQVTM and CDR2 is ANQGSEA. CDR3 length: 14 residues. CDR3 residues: CSVLLLTRSDTQYF. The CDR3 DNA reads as TGCAGCGTCCTCCTCCTTACTAGATCGGATACGCAGTATTTT.

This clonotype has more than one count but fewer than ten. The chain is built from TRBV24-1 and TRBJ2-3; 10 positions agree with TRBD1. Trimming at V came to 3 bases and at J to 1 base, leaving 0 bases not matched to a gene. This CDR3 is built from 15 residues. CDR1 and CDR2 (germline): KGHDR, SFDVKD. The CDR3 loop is CATSDGTGGTDTQYF. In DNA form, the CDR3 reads TGTGCCACCAGTGATGGGACAGGGGGCACAGATACGCAGTATTTT.

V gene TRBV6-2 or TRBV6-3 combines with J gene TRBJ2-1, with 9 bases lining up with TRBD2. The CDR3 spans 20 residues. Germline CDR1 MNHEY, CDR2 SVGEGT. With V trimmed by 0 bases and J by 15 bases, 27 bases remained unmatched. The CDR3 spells CASSYSTRDAGGPTSVYAFF. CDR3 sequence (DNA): TGTGCCAGCAGTTACTCGACTCGGGATGCGGGAGGGCCCACGAGTGTGTATGCGTTCTTC.

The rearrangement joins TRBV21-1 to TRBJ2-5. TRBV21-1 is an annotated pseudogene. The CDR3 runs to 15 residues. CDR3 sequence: CASSPWSMYQETQYF. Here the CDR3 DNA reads TGTGCCAGCAGCCCGTGGTCCATGTACCAAGAGACCCAGTACTTC.

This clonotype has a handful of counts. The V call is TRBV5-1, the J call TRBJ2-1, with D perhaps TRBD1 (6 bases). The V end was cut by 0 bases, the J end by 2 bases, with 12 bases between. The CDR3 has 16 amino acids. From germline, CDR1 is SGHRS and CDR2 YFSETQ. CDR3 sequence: CASSLEGTLPYNEQFF. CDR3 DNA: TGCGCCAGCAGCTTGGAGGGGACACTTCCCTACAATGAGCAGTTCTTC.

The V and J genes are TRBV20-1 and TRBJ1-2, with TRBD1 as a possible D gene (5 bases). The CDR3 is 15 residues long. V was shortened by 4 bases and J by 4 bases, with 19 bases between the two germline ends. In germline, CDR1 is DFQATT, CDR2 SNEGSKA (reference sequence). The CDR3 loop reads CSATPDSCYSYGYTF. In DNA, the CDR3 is TGCAGTGCTACACCCGACAGCTGCTATAGCTATGGCTACACCTTC.

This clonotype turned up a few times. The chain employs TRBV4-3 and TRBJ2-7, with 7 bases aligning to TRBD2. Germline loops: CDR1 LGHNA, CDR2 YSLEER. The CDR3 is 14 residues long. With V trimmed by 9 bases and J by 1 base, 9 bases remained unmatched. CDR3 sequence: CASCSGTISYEQYF. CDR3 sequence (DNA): TGCGCCAGTTGCTCCGGGACTATATCCTACGAGCAGTACTTC.

The chain's CDR3 is CASSVTGGFSYGYTF. The CDR3 DNA sequence: TGTGCCAGCAGCGTTACAGGGGGCTTTAGCTATGGCTACACCTTC. V gene TRBV9 combines with J gene TRBJ1-2; TRBD1 agrees at 9 bases. The trim removed 2 bases at V and 4 bases at J, leaving 6 bases unmatched. The CDR3 consists of 15 residues. The germline V gene encodes CDR1 SGDLS and CDR2 YYNGEE.

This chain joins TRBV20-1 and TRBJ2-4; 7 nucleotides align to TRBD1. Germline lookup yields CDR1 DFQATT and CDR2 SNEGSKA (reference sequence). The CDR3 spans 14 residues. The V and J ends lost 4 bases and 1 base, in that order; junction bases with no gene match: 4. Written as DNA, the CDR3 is TGCAGTGCTACATTACAGGGGGCCAAAAACATTCAGTACTTC. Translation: CSATLQGAKNIQYF.

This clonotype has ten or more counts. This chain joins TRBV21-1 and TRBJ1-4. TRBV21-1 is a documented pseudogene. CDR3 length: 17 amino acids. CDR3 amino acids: CASSNERVFATNEKLFF. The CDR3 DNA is TGTGCCAGCAGCAACGAGAGGGTTTTTGCAACTAATGAAAAACTGTTTTTT.

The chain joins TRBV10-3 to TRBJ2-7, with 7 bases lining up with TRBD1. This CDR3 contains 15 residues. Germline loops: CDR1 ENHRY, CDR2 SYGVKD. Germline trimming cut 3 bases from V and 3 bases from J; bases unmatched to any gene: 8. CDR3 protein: CAISDRTGLIYEQYF. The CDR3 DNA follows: TGTGCCATCAGTGACCGGACAGGTCTAATCTACGAGCAGTACTTC.

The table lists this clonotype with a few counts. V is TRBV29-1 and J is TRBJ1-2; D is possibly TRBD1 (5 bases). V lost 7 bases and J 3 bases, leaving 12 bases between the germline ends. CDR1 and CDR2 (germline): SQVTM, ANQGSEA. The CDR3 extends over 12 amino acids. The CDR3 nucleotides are TGCAGCGCCCTTCGGGGGGACTATGGCTACACCTTC. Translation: CSALRGDYGYTF. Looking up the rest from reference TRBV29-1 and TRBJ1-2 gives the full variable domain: SAVISQKPSRDICQRGTSLTIQCQVDSQVTMMFWYRQQPGQSLTLIATANQGSEATYESGFVIDKFPISRPNLTFSTLTVSNMSPEDSSIYLCSALRGDYGYTFGSGTRLTVV.

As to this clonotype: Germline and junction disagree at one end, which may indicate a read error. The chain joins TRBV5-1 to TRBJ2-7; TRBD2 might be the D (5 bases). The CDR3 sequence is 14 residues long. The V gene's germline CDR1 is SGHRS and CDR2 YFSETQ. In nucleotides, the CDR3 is TGCGCCAGCAGCTTGGGGATCGGGGTATACGAGCAGCACTTC. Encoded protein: CASSLGIGVYEQHF.

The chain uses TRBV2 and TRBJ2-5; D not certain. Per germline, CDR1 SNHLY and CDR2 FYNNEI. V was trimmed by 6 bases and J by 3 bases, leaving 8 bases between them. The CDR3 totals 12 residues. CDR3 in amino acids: CASRTPEETQYF. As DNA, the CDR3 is TGTGCCAGCAGGACACCCGAAGAGACCCAGTACTTC.

The CDR3 bases are TGTGCCAGCATCCTTCCGGGACCGCACTACGAGCAGTACTTC. The encoded protein is CASILPGPHYEQYF. The genes are TRBV6-4 and TRBJ2-7, with D perhaps assigned TRBD1 or TRBD2 (5 bases each). Germline V gives CDR1 MRHNA, CDR2 SNTAGT. V dropped 7 bases and J dropped 3 bases, with 16 bases sitting between them. The CDR3 loop spans 14 amino acids.

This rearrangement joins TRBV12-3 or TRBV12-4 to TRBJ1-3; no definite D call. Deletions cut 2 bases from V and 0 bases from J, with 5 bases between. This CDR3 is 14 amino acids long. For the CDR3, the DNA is TGTGCCAGCAGTTTAAGCAGCTCTGGAAACACCATATATTTT. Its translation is CASSLSSSGNTIYF.

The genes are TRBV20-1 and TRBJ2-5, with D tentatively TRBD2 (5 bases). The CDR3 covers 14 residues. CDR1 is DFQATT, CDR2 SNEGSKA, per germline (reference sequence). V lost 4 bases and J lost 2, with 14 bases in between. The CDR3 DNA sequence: TGCAGTGCTAAACTAGTGGGAAAACAAGAGACCCAGTACTTC. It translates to CSAKLVGKQETQYF.

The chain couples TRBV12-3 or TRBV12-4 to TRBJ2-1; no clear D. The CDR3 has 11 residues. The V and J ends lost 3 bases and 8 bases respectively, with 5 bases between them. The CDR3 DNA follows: TGTGCCAGCAGTTTCGAGGATGAGCAGTTCTTC. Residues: CASSFEDEQFF.

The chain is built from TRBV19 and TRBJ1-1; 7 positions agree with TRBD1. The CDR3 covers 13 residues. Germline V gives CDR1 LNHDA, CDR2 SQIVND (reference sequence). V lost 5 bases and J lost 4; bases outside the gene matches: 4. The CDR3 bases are TGTGCCAGTAGTTCACAGGGGACCACTGAAGCTTTCTTT. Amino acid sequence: CASSSQGTTEAFF.

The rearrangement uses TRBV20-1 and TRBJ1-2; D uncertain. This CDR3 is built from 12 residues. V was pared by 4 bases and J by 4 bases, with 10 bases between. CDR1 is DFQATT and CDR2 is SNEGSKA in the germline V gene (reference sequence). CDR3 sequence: CSAIYYAYGYTF. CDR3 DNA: TGCAGTGCTATTTATTATGCCTATGGCTACACCTTC.

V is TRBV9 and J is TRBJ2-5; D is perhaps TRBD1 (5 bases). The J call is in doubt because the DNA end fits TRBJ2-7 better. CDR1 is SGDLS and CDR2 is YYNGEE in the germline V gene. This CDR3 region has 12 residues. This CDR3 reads CASSARQGEQYF. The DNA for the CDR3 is TGTGCCAGCAGCGCAAGGCAGGGCGAGCAGTACTTC.

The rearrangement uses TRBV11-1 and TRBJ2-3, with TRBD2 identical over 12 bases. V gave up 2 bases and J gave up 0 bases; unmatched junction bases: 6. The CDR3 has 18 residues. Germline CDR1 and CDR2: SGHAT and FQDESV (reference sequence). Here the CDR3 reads CASSLRWTSGTSTDTQYF. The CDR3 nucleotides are TGTGCCAGCAGCTTACGATGGACTAGCGGGACTAGCACAGATACGCAGTATTTT.

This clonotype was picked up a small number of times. CDR3 coding DNA: TGCGCCAGCAGCTGGGGACAGGGCCCCACTGAAGCTTTCTTT. Translated, it gives CASSWGQGPTEAFF. The chain employs TRBV5-1 and TRBJ1-1, with 9 bases identical to TRBD1. The V gene end was trimmed by 3 bases and the J gene end by 4 bases; junction bases not matched to a gene: 4. CDR1 is SGHRS and CDR2 is YFSETQ in the germline V gene. The CDR3 sequence is 14 residues long. The full variable domain, its missing parts supplied by reference TRBV5-1 and TRBJ1-1, is KAGVTQTPRYLIKTRGQQVTLSCSPISGHRSVSWYQQTPGQGLQFLFEYFSETQRNKGNFPGRFSGRQFSNSRSEMNVSTLELGDSALYLCASSWGQGPTEAFFGQGTRLTVV.

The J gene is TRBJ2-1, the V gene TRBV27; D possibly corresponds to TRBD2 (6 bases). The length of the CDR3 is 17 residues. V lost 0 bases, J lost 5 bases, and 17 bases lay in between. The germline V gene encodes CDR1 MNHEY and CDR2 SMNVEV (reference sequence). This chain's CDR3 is CASSLSSSGRTDNEQFF. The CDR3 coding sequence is TGTGCCAGCAGTTTATCTAGTAGCGGAAGAACTGACAATGAGCAGTTCTTC.